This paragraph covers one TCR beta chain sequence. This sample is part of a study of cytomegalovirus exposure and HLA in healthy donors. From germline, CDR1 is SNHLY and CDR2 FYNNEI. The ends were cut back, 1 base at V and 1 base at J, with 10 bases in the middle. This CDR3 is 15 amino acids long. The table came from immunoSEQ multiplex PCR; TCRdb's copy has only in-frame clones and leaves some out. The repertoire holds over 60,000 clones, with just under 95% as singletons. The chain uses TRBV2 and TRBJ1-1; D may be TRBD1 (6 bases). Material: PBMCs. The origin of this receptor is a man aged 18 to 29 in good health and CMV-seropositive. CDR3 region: CASSEVEQGNTEAFF. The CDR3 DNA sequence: TGTGCCAGCAGTGAAGTAGAACAGGGGAACACTGAAGCTTTCTTT.